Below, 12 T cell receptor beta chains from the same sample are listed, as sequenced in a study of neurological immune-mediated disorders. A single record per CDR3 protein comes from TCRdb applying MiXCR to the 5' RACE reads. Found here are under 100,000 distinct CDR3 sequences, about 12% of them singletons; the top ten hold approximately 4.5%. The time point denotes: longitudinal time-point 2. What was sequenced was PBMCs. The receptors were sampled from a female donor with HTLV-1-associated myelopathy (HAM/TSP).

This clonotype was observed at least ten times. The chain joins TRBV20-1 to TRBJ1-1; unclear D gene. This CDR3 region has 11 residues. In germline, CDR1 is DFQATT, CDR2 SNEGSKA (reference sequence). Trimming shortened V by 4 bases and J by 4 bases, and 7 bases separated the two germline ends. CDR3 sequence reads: CSAKGFTEAFF. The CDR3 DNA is TGCAGTGCTAAAGGGTTCACTGAAGCTTTCTTT.

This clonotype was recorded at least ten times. CDR3 nucleotides: TGCGCCAGCAGCCAAGAAAATACGGGACATCGCTACGAGCAGTACTTC. It specifies CASSQENTGHRYEQYF. This sequence joins TRBV4-1 and TRBJ2-7; perhaps TRBD1 as D (6 bases). This CDR3 has 16 residues. The V end was cut by 0 bases, the J end by 3 bases, with 15 bases between. From germline, CDR1 is MGHRA and CDR2 YSYEKL.

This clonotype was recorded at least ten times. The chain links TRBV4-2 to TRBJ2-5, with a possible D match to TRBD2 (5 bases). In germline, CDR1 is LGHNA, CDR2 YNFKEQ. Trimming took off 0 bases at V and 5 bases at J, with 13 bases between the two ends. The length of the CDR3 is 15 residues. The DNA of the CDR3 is TGTGCCAGCAGCCAAGACGGGCTAGCAGTGGAGACCCAGTACTTC. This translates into CASSQDGLAVETQYF.

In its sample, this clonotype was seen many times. CDR3 sequence: CASSYPERVYEQFF. The DNA of the CDR3 is TGTGCCAGCAGTTACCCGGAAAGGGTGTATGAGCAGTTCTTC. J is TRBJ2-1 and V is TRBV12-3 or TRBV12-4; D remains ambiguous. Deletions cut 4 bases from V and 8 bases from J, with 15 bases between. The CDR3 consists of 14 residues.

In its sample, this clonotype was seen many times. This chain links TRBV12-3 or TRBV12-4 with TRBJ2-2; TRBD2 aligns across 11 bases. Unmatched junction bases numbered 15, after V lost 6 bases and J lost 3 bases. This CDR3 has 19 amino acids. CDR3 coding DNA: TGTGCCAGCAGCCGGCGAAGGGAGAAACTAGCGGGAGACACCGGGGAGCTGTTTTTT. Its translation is CASSRRREKLAGDTGELFF.

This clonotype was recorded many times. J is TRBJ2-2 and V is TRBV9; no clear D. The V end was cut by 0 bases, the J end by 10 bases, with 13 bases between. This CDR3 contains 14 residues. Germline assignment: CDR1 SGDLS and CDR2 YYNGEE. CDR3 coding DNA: TGTGCCAGCAGCGTAGATCGGATGGGGTCGGAGCTGTTTTTT. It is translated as CASSVDRMGSELFF.

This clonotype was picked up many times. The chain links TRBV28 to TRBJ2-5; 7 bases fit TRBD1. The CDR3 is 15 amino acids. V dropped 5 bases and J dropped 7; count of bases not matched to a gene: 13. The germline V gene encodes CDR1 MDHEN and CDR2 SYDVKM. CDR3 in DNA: TGTGCCAGCAGTCCCGCCAGGGGGTTAGGACGGACCCAGTACTTC. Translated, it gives CASSPARGLGRTQYF.

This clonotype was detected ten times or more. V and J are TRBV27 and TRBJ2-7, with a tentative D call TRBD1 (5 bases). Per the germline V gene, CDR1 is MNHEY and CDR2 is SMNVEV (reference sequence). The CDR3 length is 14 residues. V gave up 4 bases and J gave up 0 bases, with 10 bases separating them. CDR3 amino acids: CASSSDMISYEQYF. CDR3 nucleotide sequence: TGTGCCAGCAGTTCGGACATGATCTCCTACGAGCAGTACTTC.

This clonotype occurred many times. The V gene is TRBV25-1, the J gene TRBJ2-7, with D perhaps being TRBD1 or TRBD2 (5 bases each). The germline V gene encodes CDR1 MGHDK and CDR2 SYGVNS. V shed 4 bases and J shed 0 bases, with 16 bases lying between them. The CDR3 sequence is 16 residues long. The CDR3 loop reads CASSASGTESSYEQYF. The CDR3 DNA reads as TGTGCCAGCAGTGCGTCCGGGACCGAGAGCTCCTACGAGCAGTACTTC.

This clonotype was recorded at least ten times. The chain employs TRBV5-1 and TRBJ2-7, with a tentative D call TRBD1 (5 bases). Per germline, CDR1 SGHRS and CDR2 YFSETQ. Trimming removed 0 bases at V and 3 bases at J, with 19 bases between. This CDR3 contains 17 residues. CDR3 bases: TGCGCCAGCAGCTTGGGGGGTAAGACAGTATTAAACTACGAGCAGTACTTC. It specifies CASSLGGKTVLNYEQYF.

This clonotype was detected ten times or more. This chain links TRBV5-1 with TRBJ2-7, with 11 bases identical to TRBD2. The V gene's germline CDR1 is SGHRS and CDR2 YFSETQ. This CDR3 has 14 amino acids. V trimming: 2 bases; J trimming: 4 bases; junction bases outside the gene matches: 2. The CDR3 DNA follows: TGCGCCAGCAGCTTACTAGCGGGGGTTTACGAGCAGTACTTC. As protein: CASSLLAGVYEQYF.

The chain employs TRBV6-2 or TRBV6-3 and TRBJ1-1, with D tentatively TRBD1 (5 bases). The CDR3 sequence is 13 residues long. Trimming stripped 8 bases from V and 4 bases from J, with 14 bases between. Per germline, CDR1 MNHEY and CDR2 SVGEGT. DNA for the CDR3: TGTGCCAGCTCTTCTGAGGGGCTCACTGAAGCTTTCTTT. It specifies CASSSEGLTEAFF.